Shown below are 8 T cell receptor beta chains from a single sample sequenced in a study of shared clonotypes between healthy human individuals. Only in-frame clones appear in the TCRdb table, and some are missing; sequencing was by immunoSEQ multiplex PCR. The table has about 2.5 million clones, approximately 90% seen once; the top ten hold about 0.41%. Sequenced material: naive CD4+ T cells from PBMCs. Described subset: CD45RA+ positively selected. These receptors were collected from a young man in good health. Some clones in this sample may be carry-over from other donors' samples.

With regard to this clone: The junction does not match germline at one end; this may be a read error. CDR3 in amino acids: CASNEQGFNQPQHF. Written as DNA, the CDR3 is TGTGCCAGCAATGAACAGGGGTTCAATCAGCCCCAGCATTTT. The V gene is TRBV2, the J gene TRBJ1-5; 7 positions agree with TRBD1. This CDR3 is 14 amino acids long. From germline, CDR1 is SNHLY and CDR2 FYNNEI. Complete variable domain (other parts from reference TRBV2 and TRBJ1-5): EPEVTQTPSHQVTQMGQEVILRCVPISNHLYFYWYRQILGQKVEFLVSFYNNEISEKSEIFDDQFSVERPDGSNFTLKIRSTKLEDSAMYFCASNEQGFNQPQHFGDGTRLSIL.

The chain has TRBV6-6 and TRBJ2-7, with no clear D. V lost 6 bases and J lost 3, with 9 bases in between. Per the germline V gene, CDR1 is MNHNY and CDR2 is SVGAGI (reference sequence). This CDR3 comprises 12 residues. The CDR3 sequence: CASRISGYEQYF. Written as DNA, the CDR3 is TGTGCCAGCAGGATCTCGGGCTACGAGCAGTACTTC.

The V and J genes are TRBV2 and TRBJ2-7; TRBD2 agrees at 15 bases. The germline CDR1 and CDR2 sequences are SNHLY and FYNNEI. With 2 bases clipped from V and 6 bases from J, the junction kept 2 bases outside the gene matches. This CDR3 is 15 amino acids long. The chain's CDR3 is CASSEMGLAGGEQYF. DNA for the CDR3: TGTGCCAGCAGTGAAATGGGACTAGCGGGAGGCGAGCAGTACTTC.

Regarding this clone: In the same sample, other DNA sequences code for this CDR3. V and J are TRBV15 and TRBJ2-7, with D perhaps matching TRBD1 or TRBD2 (5 bases each). This CDR3 comprises 14 residues. Trimming took off 1 base at V and 0 bases at J, with 7 bases between the two ends. The germline CDR1 and CDR2 sequences are LNHNV and YYDKDF (reference sequence). DNA for the CDR3: TGTGCCACCAGCAGAGGGGGGAGCTCCTACGAGCAGTACTTC. Its protein is CATSRGGSSYEQYF. The variable domain in full, completed from reference TRBV15 and TRBJ2-7, reads DAMVIQNPRYQVTQFGKPVTLSCSQTLNHNVMYWYQQKSSQAPKLLFHYYDKDFNNEADTPDNFQSRRPNTSFCFLDIRSPGLGDTAMYLCATSRGGSSYEQYFGPGTRLTVT.

The gene calls are TRBV28 and TRBJ1-2, with D maybe TRBD1 (6 bases). From germline, CDR1 is MDHEN and CDR2 SYDVKM. Trimming took 4 bases from V and 0 from J, leaving 12 bases between them. The CDR3 spans 15 residues. DNA for the CDR3: TGTGCCAGCAGTTCTACAGGGCTCGCTAACTATGGCTACACCTTC. Translating gives CASSSTGLANYGYTF.

The gene calls are TRBV7-2 and TRBJ2-3; the match to TRBD2 covers 9 bases. The germline gives CDR1 SGHTA, CDR2 FQGNSA. After removal of 1 base from V and 5 bases from J, the junction contained 7 bases not matched to a gene. The CDR3 length is 16 residues. CDR3 sequence (DNA): TGTGCCAGCAGCTTAGTAGGGATACTAGCGGGAGATACGCAGTATTTT. Residues: CASSLVGILAGDTQYF.

This chain uses TRBV4-1 with TRBJ2-3, with 7 nucleotides matching TRBD2. Germline V gives CDR1 MGHRA, CDR2 YSYEKL. V was clipped by 1 base and J by 2 bases; unmatched bases: 9. The CDR3 sequence is 17 residues long. CDR3 protein: CASSQVLRERYTDTQYF. The CDR3 coding sequence is TGCGCCAGCAGCCAAGTACTGCGGGAGAGATACACAGATACGCAGTATTTT.

The chain uses TRBV6-5 and TRBJ1-2; 8 positions agree with TRBD1. The length of the CDR3 is 14 residues. CDR1 MNHEY and CDR2 SVGAGI come from the germline V gene. Trimming at V came to 0 bases and at J to 7 bases, leaving 4 bases not matched to a gene. The CDR3 DNA reads TGTGCCAGCAGTTACTCGAGAACAGGGGGTGGCTACACCTTC. It translates to CASSYSRTGGGYTF.